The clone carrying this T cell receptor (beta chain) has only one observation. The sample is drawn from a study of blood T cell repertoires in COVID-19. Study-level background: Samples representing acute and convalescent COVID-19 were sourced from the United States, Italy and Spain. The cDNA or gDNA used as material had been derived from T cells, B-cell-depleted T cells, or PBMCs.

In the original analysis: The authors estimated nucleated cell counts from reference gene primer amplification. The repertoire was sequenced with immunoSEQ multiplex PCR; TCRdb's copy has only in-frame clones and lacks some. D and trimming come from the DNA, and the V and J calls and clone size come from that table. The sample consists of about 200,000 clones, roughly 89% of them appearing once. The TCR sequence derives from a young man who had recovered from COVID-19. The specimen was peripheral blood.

The CDR3 protein is CASSLSYGTGDTSPLHF. The CDR3 nucleotides are TGTGCCAGCAGTTTATCATACGGGACGGGGGATACGTCACCCCTCCACTTT. This chain uses TRBV27 with TRBJ1-6; TRBD1 might be the D (5 bases). Germline V lookup: CDR1 MNHEY, CDR2 SMNVEV (reference sequence). The germline V and J ends were trimmed by 0 bases and 10 bases, with 19 bases remaining between them. The CDR3 length is 17 residues.